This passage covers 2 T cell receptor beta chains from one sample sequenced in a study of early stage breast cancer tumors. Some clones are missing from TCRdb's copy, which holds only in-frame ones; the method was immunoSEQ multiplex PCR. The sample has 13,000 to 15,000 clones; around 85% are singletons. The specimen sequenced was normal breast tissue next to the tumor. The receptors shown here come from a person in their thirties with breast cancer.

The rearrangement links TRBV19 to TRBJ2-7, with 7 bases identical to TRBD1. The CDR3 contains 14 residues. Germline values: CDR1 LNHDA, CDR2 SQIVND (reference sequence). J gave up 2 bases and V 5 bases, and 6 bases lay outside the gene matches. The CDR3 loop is CASSSTGITYEQYF. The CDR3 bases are TGTGCCAGTAGTTCGACAGGGATCACCTACGAGCAGTACTTC.

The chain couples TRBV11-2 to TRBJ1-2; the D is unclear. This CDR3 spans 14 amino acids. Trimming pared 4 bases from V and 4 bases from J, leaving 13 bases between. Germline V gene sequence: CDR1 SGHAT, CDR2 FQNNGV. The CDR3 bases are TGTGCCAGCAGCTCCGGACGAGGAACCTATGGCTACACCTTC. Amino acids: CASSSGRGTYGYTF.